This note documents a single T cell receptor (beta chain) sequence. Its antigen target is currently unknown. No base-level quality is on record; no much larger clone is a single base apart. The cohort comprised 666 healthy bone marrow donors. At the time of sampling, every cohort member was nominally healthy, though immune exposures that went unrecorded were likely present. The donor tested CMV seropositive, placing the donor among the 289 seropositive members of the cohort. A peripheral blood sample was collected from each donor, and TCR beta sequencing was performed on peripheral blood mononuclear cells. The Qiagen DNeasy Blood Extraction Kit was used to extract genomic DNA from the blood cell samples. Receptors were amplified or captured by the immunoSEQ multiplex PCR assay. For the multiplex PCR, a mixture combining 60 forward primers for TCR Vbeta segments and 13 reverse primers for TCR Jbeta segments was used. The CDR3 region of rearranged TCR beta genes was amplified from genomic DNA by a multiplex PCR assay. On the Illumina HiSeq System, the amplified TCR beta libraries were sequenced as 87-base-pair reads. As for how the authors treated the data: A later analysis tallied approximately 87 million unique TCR beta chains across the 650 to 750 repertoires, and approximately 12 million of those chains were shared by two or more donors. Raw reads were error-corrected and collapsed into unique sequences with a nearest-neighbor algorithm that merged closely related sequences to remove PCR and sequencing errors. To assign V, D and J gene segments, CDR3 sequences were aligned to IMGT reference sequences. For a sequence to be retained, at least a six-nucleotide match to both a V gene segment and a J gene segment was required. Rearrangements were classified as productive when the CDR3 lacked stop codons and remained in frame with V and J, and all other rearrangements were classified as non-productive. Following IMGT convention, CDR3 was defined as the stretch from the second conserved V-encoded cysteine up to the conserved J-encoded phenylalanine. In an earlier analysis of more than 550 of the donors, sequences lacking an unambiguous match to a single V gene segment were excluded. In an earlier analysis of 587 of the donors, V segments were called functional above 56.7% productive rearrangements and were called segregating when the between-donor standard deviation exceeded 5%. A statistical classification framework was developed to diagnose cytomegalovirus status using the catalog of TCR beta chain sequences. In a later analysis, TCR nucleotide sequences were compared against IMGT/GENE-DB human TR gene sequences so that V and J genes could be assigned. Using the TCRdist pipeline, a later analysis assigned CDR3 sequences along with most-parsimonious VDJ recombination scenarios. A later analysis defined each TCR beta chain by its CDR3 amino acid sequence plus V-gene family, and excluded reads lacking a unique V-gene family. A later analysis removed 600 or so highly shared, low-generation-probability nucleotide sequences to deal with suspected cross-contamination and a sequencing artifact. In a later analysis, a clonal expansion index was calculated for each public chain from normalized within-repertoire ranks of inferred template counts. In a later analysis, generation probabilities were computed with a VDJ recombination model fitted to out-of-frame rearrangements, and the resulting probabilities were checked against IGoR. In a later analysis, TCR-TCR, TCR-HLA and TCR-CMV co-occurrence was scored with hypergeometric tests, and a repertoire-size bias correction was applied to TCR pairs. In a later analysis, false discovery rates were estimated by permuting HLA or CMV assignments 20 times. In a later analysis, co-occurring TCRs were grouped with DBSCAN, and TCRdist sequence similarity was added when clustering was performed within HLA-allele-positive subsets. For co-occurrence clustering, repertoires with fewer than 30,000 or more than 120,000 public chains were excluded, along with a handful of repertoires with anomalous nucleotide sharing. Drawn from immuneACCESS, this table holds only the in-frame rearrangements with V and J called that TCRdb kept. Clones are partly lost; checked studies trace under half to an unresolved V gene and leave the rest unexplained. V and J calls plus clone size are reproduced from that table; the DNA served to infer D and trimming. In this sample the table shows roughly 180,000 clones, around 82% of which occur a single time. 2.5% of the sample lies in the top ten.

For CDR1 and CDR2, the germline V gene lists MDHEN and SYDVKM. There are 15 amino acids in the CDR3, from cysteine to phenylalanine inclusive. CDR3 DNA only is kept here, 45 bases in frame from base 1. The V end loses 4 bases and the J end loses 0 bases, and a stretch of 9 bases separates them. These data come from a study of cytomegalovirus exposure and HLA in healthy donors (dated by TCRdb to the late 2010s). The study in broad terms: According to an earlier analysis of 587 of the donors, about 179 million T cells yielded roughly 110 million unique TCR beta sequences and more than 250 Gb of sequence data. To study patterns of TCR occurrence, a later analysis re-analyzed previously published TCR beta repertoires from hundreds of donors and added high-resolution HLA genotyping. Because of strong linkage in the cohort, roughly five DR-DQ haplotypes were treated as single units for association and clustering. To predict cytomegalovirus infection status, the study combined high-throughput TCR immunosequencing, statistical association of individual TCRs with disease status, and machine learning. To decide whether each TCR beta V gene segment behaved as functional or pseudogenic, an earlier analysis of several hundred of the donors relied on high-throughput TCR beta sequencing. An early release that covered some 640 HLA-typed donors contained approximately 300 gigabases of sequencing data and about 84 million unique TCR sequences. Among the roughly 410 genotyped donors, 81% belonged to the genetic ancestry cluster associated with self-reported Caucasian donors. Along with the roughly 710-subject first cohort, a separate validation cohort of 120 different subjects was used. The later analysis used no new phenotypic data to find candidate immune exposures, relying instead on TCR beta sequences and their occurrence across donors. The T cell repertoires of 550 to 850 subjects were profiled by immunosequencing and related to cytomegalovirus serostatus. On average, around 200,000 unique TCR beta nucleotide sequences were sequenced per donor among several hundred genotyped donors of the cohort, with 15% to 20% of those sequences being non-productive. Donor age, sex, ethnicity and CMV serostatus were collected together with the repertoire data. HLA typing included class I and class II loci at four-digit resolution. The study aimed to test whether cataloging public T cell receptors could reveal signatures of past pathogen exposure. All discovery cohort repertoires had been generated on a single sequencing platform. Typing coverage differed by locus: A, B, C, DRB1 and DQB1 were typed in roughly 620-630 donors, DQA1 in roughly 500, DPA1 in around 600, and DPB1 in 400 to 480. Genome-wide SNP genotypes for about 55% of the 666 donors were used in a later genetic analysis, which treated that subset as a discovery cohort.

The paper as a whole reports these results and caveats: In a later analysis, the rate of TCR association differed among HLA loci, with DRB1 alleles having the most associated TCRs and HLA-C alleles having the fewest. In this cohort, only TCR beta chains were sequenced, and detectable features were limited by the absence of alpha or paired-chain data. Linkage disequilibrium might explain the correlated functional status among segregating V segments, but an unknown experimental factor could not be ruled out. A later analysis found that most CMV-associated TCR beta chains appeared HLA-restricted, with HLA associations seemingly driven largely by CMV exposure. Strong co-occurrence of HLA alleles, especially DR and DQ, made assigning TCR associations to individual alleles difficult. Because HLA typing was missing for some donors at each locus, association tests included only the typed subset. Compared with equally common non-associated chains, HLA-associated TCR beta chains in a later analysis were more clonally expanded and had lower generation probabilities. The sequencing pipeline was judged likely to have produced a cluster of highly shared sequence variants as a technical artifact. In vitro tests confirmed that a few of the cytomegalovirus-associated TCR beta chains recognize cytomegalovirus antigens. It was suggested by the authors that the approach could potentially be generalized to other disease states and immunological phenotypes. Some IMGT-functional V segments, including TRBV6-2 and TRBV6-3, could not be distinguished by the 87-base-pair reads and were therefore excluded. A further reported finding was that TCR beta sequences accurately predicted the HLA-A and HLA-B alleles for most subjects in the first cohort. In a later genetic analysis, fewer N-insertions in productive TCRs were reported among donors in an Asian-associated ancestry cluster than the approximately 670-donor mean. In both the original and validation cohorts, the classifier was reported to diagnose cytomegalovirus status with high specificity and sensitivity. Because counts were too low, roughly 18 rarely observed V segments, including chromosome 9 orphons, were left out of the earlier analysis of roughly 600 of the donors. An association between a missense DCLRE1C variant and V-gene and J-gene trimming of TCR beta chains was found in a later genetic analysis and replicated in an independent cohort. Most TCR sequences were seen in very few donors, while some public TCRs were found in many individuals. A later analysis associated some 17,000 TCR beta sequences with specific HLA alleles at a false discovery rate of 0.05. Broadly in line with IMGT annotations, most TCR beta V segments showed up in productive rearrangements about 87% or about 30% of the time in an earlier analysis of 587 of the donors. CMV serostatus was the only immune exposure information available for the cohort. Several of the top co-occurrence clusters appeared to be linked to parvovirus B19, influenza, CMV and Epstein-Barr virus, according to a later analysis. A total of 164 TCR beta chains were listed by the study as associated with cytomegalovirus. Sequencing depth was assumed to be roughly uniform across donors in the presence/absence analyses, though that assumption may not hold.

This TCR was recovered from a woman aged 25 to 45 in good health and CMV-seropositive. The sequenced sample was PBMCs. The V gene is TRBV28 and the J gene is TRBJ2-2, and TRBD2 may be the D gene, going by 6 matching bases. DNA sequence: TGTGCCAGCAGTTCGGGACTTACGAACACCGGGGAGCTGTTTTTT. It is translated as CASSSGLTNTGELFF.